This is a list of T cell receptor beta chains from one sample in a study of T-cell memory formation after mild COVID-19. TCRdb reprocessed the 5' RACE reads with MiXCR, giving one entry per CDR3 protein. The table has more than 350,000 distinct CDR3 sequences, about a sixth seen once. Sequences were obtained from PBMCs or a T cell subset sorted from them (not recorded which). These receptor sequences come from a man between 18 and 35 years old who had mild COVID-19 (a few samples of this study predate the infection). Cell type and time point are not known. CDR3s include the opening cysteine and the closing phenylalanine or tryptophan. The D gene is left open where the match is weak. Size tells how often a clone was seen (once, few, many) or the class of an expanded clone, and some rows leave it out.

D gene: TRBD1
V gene: TRBV5-1
clone size: few
J gene: TRBJ2-7
CDR3 protein: CASSLLRDRPYEQYF
CDR3 DNA: TGCGCCAGCAGCTTGCTCCGGGACAGGCCCTACGAGCAGTACTTC

D gene: -
V gene: TRBV5-1
clone size: -
J gene: TRBJ1-1
CDR3 protein: CASAQRENTEAFF
CDR3 DNA: TGCGCCAGCGCTCAACGGGAGAACACTGAAGCTTTCTTT

D gene: -
V gene: TRBV20-1
clone size: -
J gene: TRBJ2-3
CDR3 protein: CSASTPWGPDTQYF
CDR3 DNA: TGCAGTGCTAGTACACCCTGGGGCCCAGATACGCAGTATTTT

D gene: -
V gene: TRBV4-1
clone size: many
J gene: TRBJ1-2
CDR3 protein: CASSRPGEGLFGYTF
CDR3 DNA: TGCGCCAGCAGCCGCCCGGGAGAGGGTCTCTTTGGCTACACCTTC

D gene: -
V gene: TRBV10-3
clone size: few
J gene: TRBJ2-5
CDR3 protein: CAISEVTFQETQYF
CDR3 DNA: TGTGCCATCAGTGAGGTTACCTTTCAAGAGACCCAGTACTTC

D gene: TRBD1
V gene: TRBV5-5
clone size: few
J gene: TRBJ1-3
CDR3 protein: CASRNRTGAGNTIYF
CDR3 DNA: TGTGCCAGCCGAAATAGGACAGGGGCTGGAAACACCATATATTTT

D gene: TRBD1
V gene: TRBV6-5
clone size: many
J gene: TRBJ2-1
CDR3 protein: CASNGQGGNEQFF
CDR3 DNA: TGTGCCAGCAATGGACAGGGAGGCAATGAGCAGTTCTTC

D gene: TRBD1
V gene: TRBV5-4
clone size: few
J gene: TRBJ1-6
CDR3 protein: CASSPGQSPAPLHF
CDR3 DNA: TGTGCCAGCAGCCCGGGACAGTCTCCCGCACCCCTCCACTTT

D gene: TRBD1
V gene: TRBV7-9
clone size: -
J gene: TRBJ1-6
CDR3 protein: CASSVGDSRPNSPLHF
CDR3 DNA: TGTGCCAGCAGCGTGGGGGACAGTCGGCCAAATTCACCCCTCCACTTT

D gene: TRBD1
V gene: TRBV6-4
clone size: few
J gene: TRBJ2-7
CDR3 protein: CASSGYRQGMGEQYF
CDR3 DNA: TGTGCCAGCAGTGGCTACCGACAGGGGATGGGAGAGCAGTACTTC

D gene: TRBD1
V gene: TRBV5-4
clone size: -
J gene: TRBJ2-2
CDR3 protein: CASSLRGPDGELFF
CDR3 DNA: TGTGCCAGCAGCTTAAGGGGGCCGGACGGGGAGCTGTTTTTT

D gene: -
V gene: TRBV5-4
clone size: -
J gene: TRBJ1-6
CDR3 protein: CASSSTGQGSSYNSPLHF
CDR3 DNA: TGTGCCAGCAGCTCTACAGGCCAGGGATCCTCCTATAATTCACCCCTCCACTTT

D gene: TRBD1
V gene: TRBV7-2
clone size: -
J gene: TRBJ2-5
CDR3 protein: CASSLAGRGETQYF
CDR3 DNA: TGTGCCAGCAGCTTAGCTGGCAGGGGGGAGACCCAGTACTTC

D gene: TRBD2
V gene: TRBV28
clone size: -
J gene: TRBJ2-3
CDR3 protein: CASFSGGLTDTQYF
CDR3 DNA: TGTGCCAGCTTTAGCGGGGGCCTGACAGATACGCAGTATTTT

D gene: TRBD1
V gene: TRBV29-1
clone size: few
J gene: TRBJ2-1
CDR3 protein: CTHSGTENNEQFF
CDR3 DNA: TGCACCCATTCCGGGACAGAGAACAATGAGCAGTTCTTC

D gene: TRBD1
V gene: TRBV20-1
clone size: few
J gene: TRBJ1-2
CDR3 protein: CSAREFGTGDYGYTF
CDR3 DNA: TGCAGTGCTAGAGAATTTGGGACAGGGGATTATGGCTACACCTTC

D gene: -
V gene: TRBV4-1
clone size: -
J gene: TRBJ2-5
CDR3 protein: CASSQEGTETQYF
CDR3 DNA: TGCGCCAGCAGCCAAGAGGGGACGGAGACCCAGTACTTC

D gene: -
V gene: TRBV6-6
clone size: few
J gene: TRBJ2-2
CDR3 protein: CARNTGELFF
CDR3 DNA: TGTGCCAGGAACACCGGGGAGCTGTTTTTT

D gene: -
V gene: TRBV5-5
clone size: few
J gene: TRBJ1-2
CDR3 protein: CASSFRGTVDYGYTF
CDR3 DNA: TGTGCCAGCAGCTTCCGAGGGACCGTTGACTATGGCTACACCTTC

D gene: -
V gene: TRBV6-5
clone size: -
J gene: TRBJ2-3
CDR3 protein: CASSAWQEGADTQYF
CDR3 DNA: TGTGCCAGCAGTGCTTGGCAGGAAGGGGCAGATACGCAGTATTTT

D gene: TRBD2
V gene: TRBV5-1
clone size: few
J gene: TRBJ2-5
CDR3 protein: CASVNPAGEETQYF
CDR3 DNA: TGCGCCAGCGTCAACCCGGCGGGGGAAGAGACCCAGTACTTC

D gene: TRBD2
V gene: TRBV7-7
clone size: -
J gene: TRBJ2-3
CDR3 protein: CASSSLAGGPGDTQYF
CDR3 DNA: TGTGCTAGCAGCTCCTTAGCGGGGGGGCCAGGAGATACGCAGTATTTT

D gene: TRBD2
V gene: TRBV20-1
clone size: -
J gene: TRBJ2-1
CDR3 protein: CSARTSSSYNEQFF
CDR3 DNA: TGCAGTGCTAGGACTAGCTCCTCCTACAATGAGCAGTTCTTC

D gene: -
V gene: TRBV5-6
clone size: few
J gene: TRBJ1-1
CDR3 protein: CASSLNFVTGAHAFF
CDR3 DNA: TGTGCCAGCAGCTTGAACTTTGTTACGGGGGCCCATGCTTTCTTT

D gene: -
V gene: TRBV6-5
clone size: -
J gene: TRBJ1-2
CDR3 protein: CASSYNRISNYGYTF
CDR3 DNA: TGTGCCAGCAGTTACAACAGAATCTCTAACTATGGCTACACCTTC

D gene: -
V gene: TRBV20-1
clone size: -
J gene: TRBJ2-6
CDR3 protein: CSASQRTGANVLTF
CDR3 DNA: TGCAGTGCTAGTCAGCGTACTGGGGCCAACGTCCTGACTTTC

D gene: -
V gene: TRBV5-1
clone size: -
J gene: TRBJ1-2
CDR3 protein: CASSLAAMAGEYTF
CDR3 DNA: TGCGCCAGCAGCTTGGCCGCGATGGCAGGAGAATACACCTTC

D gene: -
V gene: TRBV3-1
clone size: few
J gene: TRBJ2-3
CDR3 protein: CASSQVKAGALSGAQYF
CDR3 DNA: TGTGCCAGCAGCCAAGTTAAGGCAGGGGCTTTGTCGGGGGCGCAGTATTTT

D gene: -
V gene: TRBV10-3
clone size: few
J gene: TRBJ2-1
CDR3 protein: CAISESNWYNEQFF
CDR3 DNA: TGTGCCATCAGTGAGTCGAATTGGTACAATGAGCAGTTCTTC

D gene: TRBD2
V gene: TRBV6-2/TRBV6-3
clone size: few
J gene: TRBJ2-1
CDR3 protein: CASSGTSDRNEQFF
CDR3 DNA: TGTGCCAGCTCCGGGACTAGCGACCGGAATGAGCAGTTCTTC

D gene: TRBD1
V gene: TRBV5-4
clone size: few
J gene: TRBJ1-1
CDR3 protein: CASRGQDPTEAFF
CDR3 DNA: TGTGCCAGCAGAGGACAGGACCCCACTGAAGCTTTCTTT

D gene: -
V gene: TRBV2
clone size: -
J gene: TRBJ1-1
CDR3 protein: CASSENFRPEAFF
CDR3 DNA: TGTGCCAGCAGTGAAAATTTCCGGCCTGAAGCTTTCTTT

D gene: -
V gene: TRBV20-1
clone size: -
J gene: TRBJ2-1
CDR3 protein: CSAPWASHEQFF
CDR3 DNA: TGCAGTGCCCCCTGGGCTAGTCATGAGCAGTTCTTC

D gene: TRBD1
V gene: TRBV12-3/TRBV12-4
clone size: many
J gene: TRBJ2-1
CDR3 protein: CASTQTGVNEQFF
CDR3 DNA: TGTGCCAGCACCCAGACAGGGGTGAATGAGCAGTTCTTC

D gene: -
V gene: TRBV6-2/TRBV6-3
clone size: -
J gene: TRBJ2-1
CDR3 protein: CASSPFGGPINEQFF
CDR3 DNA: TGTGCCAGCAGTCCTTTCGGGGGGCCTATAAATGAGCAGTTCTTC

D gene: -
V gene: TRBV7-9
clone size: few
J gene: TRBJ1-2
CDR3 protein: CASSLSGTNYGYTF
CDR3 DNA: TGTGCCAGCAGCTTATCAGGGACTAACTATGGCTACACCTTC

D gene: TRBD1
V gene: TRBV20-1
clone size: few
J gene: TRBJ1-6
CDR3 protein: CSAREGQSFSSYNSPLHF
CDR3 DNA: TGCAGTGCTAGAGAGGGACAGAGTTTTAGCTCCTATAATTCACCCCTCCACTTT

D gene: -
V gene: TRBV7-2
clone size: few
J gene: TRBJ2-3
CDR3 protein: CASSGGAGDTQYF
CDR3 DNA: TGTGCCAGCAGCGGGGGGGCGGGAGATACGCAGTATTTT

D gene: -
V gene: TRBV2
clone size: -
J gene: TRBJ1-1
CDR3 protein: CASSEERGNTEAFF
CDR3 DNA: TGTGCCAGCAGTGAAGAGCGGGGGAACACTGAAGCTTTCTTT

D gene: -
V gene: TRBV7-6
clone size: -
J gene: TRBJ2-7
CDR3 protein: CASSPGTLAYEQYF
CDR3 DNA: TGTGCCAGCAGCCCGGGCACCCTCGCCTACGAGCAGTACTTC

D gene: -
V gene: TRBV18
clone size: once
J gene: TRBJ2-7
CDR3 protein: CASSPPVGTYEQYF
CDR3 DNA: TGTGCCAGCTCACCACCGGTAGGGACCTACGAGCAGTACTTC

D gene: -
V gene: TRBV29-1
clone size: -
J gene: TRBJ2-7
CDR3 protein: CSVSSGYEQYF
CDR3 DNA: TGCAGCGTTTCATCAGGGTACGAGCAGTACTTC

D gene: -
V gene: TRBV9
clone size: -
J gene: TRBJ2-3
CDR3 protein: CASSGPGAGGADTQYF
CDR3 DNA: TGTGCCAGCAGCGGACCGGGGGCAGGCGGCGCAGATACGCAGTATTTT

D gene: -
V gene: TRBV2
clone size: -
J gene: TRBJ2-3
CDR3 protein: CASSAQGTDTQYF
CDR3 DNA: TGTGCCAGCAGTGCACAGGGAACAGATACGCAGTATTTT

D gene: TRBD1
V gene: TRBV5-1
clone size: -
J gene: TRBJ1-1
CDR3 protein: CASSQTAGTENTEAFF
CDR3 DNA: TGCGCCAGCAGCCAAACCGCGGGGACAGAGAACACTGAAGCTTTCTTT

D gene: -
V gene: TRBV5-8
clone size: -
J gene: TRBJ2-5
CDR3 protein: CASSFGRRETQYF
CDR3 DNA: TGTGCCAGCAGCTTTGGGAGGAGAGAGACCCAGTACTTC

D gene: -
V gene: TRBV4-3
clone size: -
J gene: TRBJ1-1
CDR3 protein: CASSQDWAEGGWDTEAFF
CDR3 DNA: TGCGCCAGCAGCCAAGACTGGGCAGAGGGCGGGTGGGACACTGAAGCTTTCTTT